One sample yielded the 31 T cell receptor beta chains listed below, sequenced in a study of immune evolution from preneoplasia to lung adenocarcinoma. Only in-frame clones appear in the TCRdb table, and some are missing; sequencing was by immunoSEQ multiplex PCR. The sample records 3,600 or so clones, about three quarters being singletons. The source material was FFPE atypical adenomatous hyperplasia tissue from the lung. Subset in this sample: atypical adenomatous hyperplasia (AAH), lung preneoplasia. Source of these receptors: a person between 70 and 80 years old with lung adenocarcinoma.

The chain has TRBV6-1 and TRBJ1-1; maybe TRBD1 (6 bases). With 2 bases removed from V and 8 bases from J, the gap between germline ends came to 15 bases. CDR1 is MNHNS and CDR2 is SASEGT in the germline V gene. The CDR3 extends over 14 amino acids. DNA for the CDR3: TGTGCCAGCAGTGAAAGGCGGGGGCTTTTCGAAGCTTTCTTT. Amino acid sequence: CASSERRGLFEAFF.

The J gene is TRBJ1-2, the V gene TRBV7-8; D uncertain. This CDR3 has 15 residues. V lost 1 base, J lost 4 bases, and 13 bases lay in between. Germline-derived CDR1 and CDR2 are SGHVS and FQNEAQ. DNA for the CDR3: TGTGCCAGCAGCTTAGAATACAGCTCTAGCTATGGCTACACCTTC. This codes for CASSLEYSSSYGYTF.

The chain links TRBV29-1 to TRBJ2-5, with D perhaps matching TRBD2 (5 bases). The CDR3 extends over 12 amino acids. Germline CDR1 SQVTM, CDR2 ANQGSEA. V was shortened by 6 bases and J by 3 bases, with 11 bases between the two germline ends. The CDR3 reads CSVLVREETQYF. The CDR3, as DNA: TGCAGCGTCTTGGTGCGGGAAGAGACCCAGTACTTC.

The gene calls are TRBV6-1 and TRBJ1-1; D is undetermined. There are 13 residues in the CDR3. Trimming shortened V by 6 bases and J by 2 bases, and 10 bases separated the two germline ends. CDR1 is MNHNS and CDR2 is SASEGT in the germline V gene. The CDR3 protein is CASRTTLNTEAFF. In DNA form, the CDR3 reads TGTGCCAGCAGGACGACCCTTAACACTGAAGCTTTCTTT.

The chain uses TRBV11-2 and TRBJ1-4, with a weak D call TRBD1 (6 bases). Germline V lookup: CDR1 SGHAT, CDR2 FQNNGV. The CDR3 sequence is 15 residues long. The V end lost 5 bases, the J end lost 7 bases, and 17 bases lay between the germline ends. The CDR3 spells CASSVRGNSGEKLFF. The CDR3 bases are TGTGCCAGCAGCGTCAGGGGTAATTCGGGTGAAAAACTGTTTTTT.

CDR3 sequence (DNA): TGCGCCAGCAGCTTGTCTTCCGGCGGGAGGGCCGGGGAGCTGTTTTTT. As protein: CASSLSSGGRAGELFF. The chain is built from TRBV5-1 and TRBJ2-2; 9 bases are shared with TRBD2. The length of the CDR3 is 16 residues. The J segment lost 6 bases and the V segment lost 1 base, leaving 7 bases of the junction unmatched. Germline V gene data show CDR1 as SGHRS and CDR2 as YFSETQ. The full variable domain, rest sourced from reference TRBV5-1 and TRBJ2-2, is KAGVTQTPRYLIKTRGQQVTLSCSPISGHRSVSWYQQTPGQGLQFLFEYFSETQRNKGNFPGRFSGRQFSNSRSEMNVSTLELGDSALYLCASSLSSGGRAGELFFGEGSRLTVL.

The V call is TRBV6-5, the J call TRBJ1-1; D is perhaps TRBD1 (6 bases). Germline-derived CDR1 and CDR2 are MNHEY and SVGAGI. The V end lost 7 bases, the J end lost 1 base, and 13 bases lay between the germline ends. This CDR3 is built from 14 residues. The CDR3 spells CASKFGGPNTEAFF. CDR3 coding DNA: TGTGCCAGCAAGTTTGGGGGCCCGAACACTGAAGCTTTCTTT.

The V gene is TRBV28, the J gene TRBJ1-2, with D perhaps TRBD1 (6 bases). The CDR3 sequence is 14 residues long. Trimming left V 6 bases short and J 4 bases short, with 15 bases between. CDR1 is MDHEN, CDR2 SYDVKM, per germline. The CDR3 DNA follows: TGTGCCAGCAGCCCCCAGGGGCTGGGCTATGGCTACACCTTC. Translated: CASSPQGLGYGYTF.

The genes are TRBV9 and TRBJ1-1; the D is unclear. The V and J ends lost 6 bases and 4 bases respectively, with 7 bases between them. Looked up from germline, CDR1 is SGDLS and CDR2 is YYNGEE. The CDR3 is 11 residues long. The DNA of the CDR3 is TGTGCCAGCACAGCTGTCACTGAAGCTTTCTTT. Its protein product is CASTAVTEAFF.

The rearrangement joins TRBV5-6 to TRBJ2-4; D is unclear. CDR3 length: 15 residues. Germline V lookup: CDR1 SGHDT, CDR2 YYEEEE. The V gene lost 1 base and the J gene lost 6 bases, with 14 bases spanning the gap. Here the CDR3 DNA reads TGTGCCAGCAGCTTGTCGGATTTTGTGGGAAACATTCAGTACTTC. This codes for CASSLSDFVGNIQYF.

The V gene is TRBV5-1, the J gene TRBJ1-2, with D unclear. Trimming took 4 bases from V and 7 from J, leaving 14 bases between them. CDR1 is SGHRS, CDR2 YFSETQ, per germline. CDR3 length equals 13 residues. The CDR3 reads CASSPLDKPGYTF. CDR3 coding DNA: TGCGCCAGCAGCCCCCTCGACAAGCCTGGCTACACCTTC.

This clone was seen only a few times. This sample also contains other DNA sequences that code for the same CDR3. The chain couples TRBV5-1 to TRBJ1-2, with a possible D match to TRBD1 (6 bases). The CDR3 runs to 13 residues. The V end lost 1 base, the J end lost 6 bases, and 10 bases lay between the germline ends. Germline CDR1 is SGHRS and CDR2 is YFSETQ. This CDR3 is CASSLSEGDGYTF. CDR3 coding DNA: TGCGCCAGCAGCTTGTCGGAGGGGGATGGCTACACCTTC.

V usage is TRBV2 and J usage is TRBJ2-3, with 9 bases matching TRBD1. The CDR3 runs 15 residues. Per the germline V gene, CDR1 is SNHLY and CDR2 is FYNNEI. Trimming removed 7 bases from V and 0 bases from J; junction bases left unmatched: 5. Here the CDR3 reads CASKFGTGSTDTQYF. In DNA form, the CDR3 reads TGTGCCAGCAAATTCGGGACAGGGAGCACAGATACGCAGTATTTT.

The chain joins TRBV7-3 to TRBJ2-3, with D maybe TRBD1 (6 bases). The germline V gene has CDR1 SGHTA and CDR2 FQGTGA. The CDR3 length is 17 residues. V was trimmed by 4 bases and J by 3 bases, leaving 20 bases between them. CDR3 bases: TGTGCCAGCAGCTCCACAGGGTATGGGAAGGGGACAGATACGCAGTATTTT. It specifies CASSSTGYGKGTDTQYF.

This clone has a handful of counts. This CDR3 is CASSTGQDYEQYF. CDR3 nucleotides: TGTGCCAGCAGCACGGGACAGGACTACGAGCAGTACTTC. The J gene is TRBJ2-7, the V gene TRBV7-9, with TRBD1 matching over 8 bases. The CDR3 is 13 amino acids. From germline, CDR1 is SEHNR and CDR2 FQNEAQ (reference sequence). J gave up 3 bases and V 5 bases, and 3 bases lay outside the gene matches.

V gene TRBV19 combines with J gene TRBJ2-2; 8 nucleotides agree with TRBD1. The CDR3 covers 14 residues. With 7 bases clipped from V and 4 bases from J, the junction kept 5 bases outside the gene matches. Germline lookup yields CDR1 LNHDA and CDR2 SQIVND (reference sequence). The CDR3 is CASNPGQATGELFF. The CDR3 nucleotides read TGTGCCAGTAACCCGGGACAGGCCACCGGGGAGCTGTTTTTT. Full variable domain (outside the CDR3, taken from reference TRBV19 and TRBJ2-2): DGGITQSPKYLFRKEGQNVTLSCEQNLNHDAMYWYRQDPGQGLRLIYYSQIVNDFQKGDIAEGYSVSREKKESFPLTVTSAQKNPTAFYLCASNPGQATGELFFGEGSRLTVL.

This clone was found once. The chain combines TRBV7-9 with TRBJ2-7; unclear D gene. The V and J ends lost 0 bases and 13 bases respectively, with 19 bases between them. Germline assignment: CDR1 SEHNR and CDR2 FQNEAQ (reference sequence). The CDR3 consists of 14 residues. The DNA of the CDR3 is TGTGCCAGCAGCTTAGCGGTCGGCTCCCGCGAGGTTTACTTC. It specifies CASSLAVGSREVYF.

CDR3 loop: CASGRDGLSYEQYF. DNA for the CDR3: TGTGCCAGCGGCCGGGACGGACTCTCGTACGAGCAGTACTTC. This rearrangement joins TRBV6-1 to TRBJ2-7; perhaps D is TRBD1 or TRBD2 (5 bases each). The CDR3 covers 14 residues. The germline CDR1 and CDR2 sequences are MNHNS and SASEGT. Trimming shortened V by 8 bases and J by 4 bases, and 18 bases separated the two germline ends.

This chain joins TRBV5-8 and TRBJ2-4; D is perhaps TRBD1 (6 bases). The length of the CDR3 is 15 residues. V lost 0 bases and J lost 2, with 9 bases in between. The germline V gene encodes CDR1 SGHTS and CDR2 YDEGEE. CDR3 nucleotide sequence: TGTGCCAGCAGCTTGGACAGGGAAACCAAAAACATTCAGTACTTC. It specifies CASSLDRETKNIQYF.

V and J are TRBV7-3 and TRBJ1-1; D gene ambiguous. The ends were cut back, 2 bases at V and 1 base at J, with 11 bases in the middle. The V gene's germline CDR1 is SGHTA and CDR2 FQGTGA. The CDR3 loop spans 15 amino acids. The CDR3 DNA reads TGTGCCAGCAGCTTAGCTACGGCGCCGAACACTGAAGCTTTCTTT. The encoded protein is CASSLATAPNTEAFF.

This clone appeared once. This chain joins TRBV28 and TRBJ1-1; 8 nucleotides agree with TRBD1. Germline assignment: CDR1 MDHEN and CDR2 SYDVKM. The CDR3 contains 16 residues. V dropped 7 bases and J dropped 2; count of bases not matched to a gene: 12. CDR3 protein: CASIPSPGQVNTEAFF. The CDR3 nucleotides are TGTGCCAGCATCCCCTCACCGGGACAGGTTAACACTGAAGCTTTCTTT.

The rearrangement links TRBV7-2 to TRBJ1-4; a weak D match, TRBD1 (5 bases). The germline V gene has CDR1 SGHTA and CDR2 FQGNSA. This CDR3 spans 15 amino acids. Trimming removed 0 bases at V and 7 bases at J, with 12 bases between. This chain's CDR3 is CASSLARTGGEKLFF. The CDR3 DNA reads TGTGCCAGCAGCTTAGCGCGTACAGGAGGTGAAAAACTGTTTTTT.

The chain carries TRBV6-5 and TRBJ1-2; 9 bases are shared with TRBD1. The CDR3 spans 15 residues. The germline gives CDR1 MNHEY, CDR2 SVGAGI. With 6 bases clipped from V and 4 bases from J, the junction kept 9 bases outside the gene matches. This CDR3 reads CASSHLRDRVYGYTF. CDR3 coding DNA: TGTGCCAGCAGCCACTTGAGGGACAGGGTCTATGGCTACACCTTC.

V is TRBV7-2 and J is TRBJ2-7; the D is unclear. V was trimmed by 2 bases and J by 6 bases, leaving 8 bases between them. CDR3 length equals 12 residues. The V gene's germline CDR1 is SGHTA and CDR2 FQGNSA. This chain's CDR3 is CASSLRGVEQYF. The CDR3 DNA follows: TGTGCCAGCAGCTTACGAGGTGTCGAGCAGTACTTC.

DNA for the CDR3: TGCGCCAGCAGCGCGGGACCGAGCACAGATACGCAGTATTTT. Protein product: CASSAGPSTDTQYF. The chain has TRBV5-1 and TRBJ2-3; TRBD2 is a possible D gene (6 bases). The CDR3 extends over 14 amino acids. CDR1 is SGHRS, CDR2 YFSETQ, per germline. The V gene lost 4 bases and the J gene lost 0 bases, with 9 bases spanning the gap.

The chain has TRBV6-1 and TRBJ2-5; TRBD2 is a possible D gene (5 bases). Germline CDR1 MNHNS, CDR2 SASEGT. V lost 4 bases, J lost 1 base, and 13 bases lay in between. The CDR3 loop spans 15 amino acids. The CDR3 DNA sequence: TGTGCCAGCAGTGCGGGTTTAGGACTCCAAGAGACCCAGTACTTC. Protein: CASSAGLGLQETQYF.

Here the CDR3 DNA reads TGTGCCAGCCTGGGACTAGGCTATGAGCAGTTCTTC. It encodes CASLGLGYEQFF. The rearrangement uses TRBV18 and TRBJ2-1, with 8 bases identical to TRBD2. CDR3 length: 12 residues. Germline CDR1 KGHSH, CDR2 LQKENI. V lost 8 bases and J lost 8; bases outside the gene matches: 5.

The rearrangement joins TRBV5-1 to TRBJ2-3, with D hard to call. V lost 0 bases and J 3 bases, leaving 5 bases between the germline ends. Germline V gives CDR1 SGHRS, CDR2 YFSETQ. The CDR3 consists of 13 residues. CDR3 amino acids: CASSLETTDTQYF. The CDR3, as DNA: TGCGCCAGCAGCTTGGAGACTACAGATACGCAGTATTTT.

The chain uses TRBV11-2 and TRBJ2-3; the match to TRBD2 covers 9 bases. The CDR3 has 15 residues. Germline lookup yields CDR1 SGHAT and CDR2 FQNNGV. The V gene end was trimmed by 6 bases and the J gene end by 2 bases; junction bases not matched to a gene: 6. The CDR3 loop is CASSSLAGNTDTQYF. CDR3 DNA sequence: TGTGCCAGCAGTAGTCTAGCGGGAAACACAGATACGCAGTATTTT.

V is TRBV18 and J is TRBJ2-1; maybe TRBD2 (7 bases). The CDR3 consists of 17 residues. The ends were cut back, 0 bases at V and 0 bases at J, with 12 bases in the middle. Germline V lookup: CDR1 KGHSH, CDR2 LQKENI. The CDR3 DNA reads as TGTGCCAGCTCACCACCGAGGGGGGGGAGCTCCTACAATGAGCAGTTCTTC. This codes for CASSPPRGGSSYNEQFF.

The chain recombines TRBV7-9 with TRBJ2-7, with D possibly called TRBD1 or TRBD2 (6 bases each). The CDR3 length is 14 residues. CDR1 is SEHNR and CDR2 is FQNEAQ in the germline V gene (reference sequence). V was shortened by 11 bases and J by 3 bases, with 20 bases between the two germline ends. CDR3 DNA sequence: TGTGCCGAGGGGGGCAGGGCGGAGAACTACGAGCAGTACTTC. Its translation is CAEGGRAENYEQYF.